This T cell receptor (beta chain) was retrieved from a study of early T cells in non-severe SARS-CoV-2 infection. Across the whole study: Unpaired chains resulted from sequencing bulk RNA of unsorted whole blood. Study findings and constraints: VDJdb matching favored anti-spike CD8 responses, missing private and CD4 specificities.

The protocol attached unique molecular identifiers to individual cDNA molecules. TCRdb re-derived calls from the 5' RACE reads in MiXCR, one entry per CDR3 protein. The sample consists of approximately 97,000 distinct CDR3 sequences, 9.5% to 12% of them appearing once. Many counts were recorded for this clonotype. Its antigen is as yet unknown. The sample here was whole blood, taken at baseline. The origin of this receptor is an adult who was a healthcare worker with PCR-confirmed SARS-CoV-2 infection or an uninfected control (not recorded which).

CDR3 sequence: CSVEDRREGSPYEQYF. Written as DNA, the CDR3 is TGCAGCGTTGAAGATCGGAGAGAGGGCAGCCCATACGAGCAGTACTTC. This chain uses TRBV29-1 with TRBJ2-7, with D maybe TRBD2 (5 bases). CDR1 and CDR2 from the germline V gene are SQVTM and ANQGSEA. V lost 0 bases to trimming and J lost 4 bases, with 19 bases between them. The CDR3 contains 16 residues.